The T cell receptor beta chain under discussion was sequenced for a study of blood T cell repertoires in COVID-19. Profiling relied on immunoSEQ multiplex PCR, and the TCRdb table lists in-frame clones only, not all of them. The data contain 390,000 or so clones, roughly 90% of them singletons. Trimming left V 4 bases short and J 3 bases short, with 8 bases between. From germline, CDR1 is KGHDR and CDR2 SFDVKD. The CDR3 runs 13 residues. The receptor's source is a woman aged 25 to 45 with COVID-19, enrolled during active disease. The rearrangement uses TRBV24-1 and TRBJ1-2, with a tentative D call TRBD1 (6 bases). The sample was peripheral blood. CDR3 sequence (DNA): TGTGCCACCAGTGAAGAGGGGGACTATGGCTACACCTTC. Translating it yields CATSEEGDYGYTF.